A selection of T cell receptor beta chains follows, all from one sample in a study of HIV-infected patients and healthy controls. TCRdb used MiXCR to reprocess the 5' RACE reads, holding one entry per CDR3 protein. The sample includes 6,000 to 8,500 distinct CDR3 sequences, under 8% of them seen just once. The material was blood, obtained before antiretroviral therapy. Receptor source: an adult with HIV infection. CDR3s include the opening cysteine and the closing phenylalanine or tryptophan. Fields, in order: clone size, V gene, CDR3 length, D gene, J gene, CDR3 DNA, CDR3 protein. D genes are given only for firm matches. Where a row states a size, it is once, few, many or the class of an expanded clone; other rows omit it.

-,TRBV3-1,16,TRBD2,TRBJ2-1,TGTGCCAGCAGCCAAGATCCTGGACTAGCAAGGGTTGAGCAGTTCTTC,CASSQDPGLARVEQFF
-,TRBV19,16,TRBD1,TRBJ1-5,TGTGCCAGTAGCCCATCCTTTGCGACAGGGGGCTGGCCCCAGCATTTT,CASSPSFATGGWPQHF
-,TRBV20-1,13,-,TRBJ1-5,TGCAGTGCTTACCAGGGTAGCAATCAGCCCCAGCATTTT,CSAYQGSNQPQHF
many,TRBV10-3,17,TRBD1,TRBJ2-3,TGTGCCATCAGTGAGAGGGTGACAGGGGACGAAACAGATACGCAGTATTTT,CAISERVTGDETDTQYF
-,TRBV6-5,13,-,TRBJ2-7,TGTGCCAGTGCCAACACAGGGTCCCACGAGCAGTACTTC,CASANTGSHEQYF
medium-sized,TRBV13,15,-,TRBJ1-6,TGTGCCAGCAGGCAGAGGGGGGGGGCGAATTCACCCCTCCACTTT,CASRQRGGANSPLHF
-,TRBV4-2,16,-,TRBJ2-7,TGTGCCAGCAGCCAGGCCCAGAGGACGGTCTCCTACGAGCAGTACTTC,CASSQAQRTVSYEQYF
many,TRBV7-8,13,-,TRBJ1-2,TGTGCCAGCAGCGTAATAAGGCACTATGGCTACACCTTC,CASSVIRHYGYTF
-,TRBV19,12,TRBD1,TRBJ2-3,TGTGCCAGTAGTATGCAACAGGGGACGCAGTATTTT,CASSMQQGTQYF
medium-sized,TRBV3-1,13,-,TRBJ2-7,TGTGCCAGCTCTCGGGACGGTAACTACGAGCAGTACTTC,CASSRDGNYEQYF
many,TRBV7-6,17,-,TRBJ2-6,TGTGCCAGCAGCGACCCCGACAGTCCCGGAGGGGCCAACGTCCTGACTTTC,CASSDPDSPGGANVLTF
many,TRBV6-1,15,TRBD1,TRBJ1-1,TGTGCCAGCAGTGGCGACAGGGGGCTGAACACTGAAGCTTTCTTT,CASSGDRGLNTEAFF
many,TRBV6-5,15,-,TRBJ2-7,TGTGCCAGCAGGCGACTAGTAGGTCAGCCTTACGAGCAGTACTTC,CASRRLVGQPYEQYF
medium-sized,TRBV7-2,15,-,TRBJ1-5,TGTGCCAGCAGCTTGAAGGCTTATGGCAATCAGCCCCAGCATTTT,CASSLKAYGNQPQHF
many,TRBV24-1,14,-,TRBJ1-5,TGTGCCACCAGTGATTTAAGGAACAATCAGCCCCAGCATTTT,CATSDLRNNQPQHF
medium-sized,TRBV18,13,-,TRBJ1-1,TGTGCCAGCTCCCGGGATTCGAACACTGAAGCTTTCTTT,CASSRDSNTEAFF
few,TRBV4-1,12,-,TRBJ2-1,TGCGCCAGCAGCCAAGGATACAATGAGCAGTTCTTC,CASSQGYNEQFF
medium-sized,TRBV7-9,15,TRBD2,TRBJ2-1,TGTGCCAGCAGCTCCATAGCGGGGGATCCCAATGAGCAGTTCTTC,CASSSIAGDPNEQFF
-,TRBV12-3/TRBV12-4,16,-,TRBJ2-1,TGTGCCAGCAGCCAAGGGGGGGCCCCGGGTTACAATGAGCAGTTCTTC,CASSQGGAPGYNEQFF
medium-sized,TRBV6-2/TRBV6-3,15,-,TRBJ2-7,TGTGCCAGCAGCCCCACCCGGACGACGGGTGGGGAGCAGTACTTC,CASSPTRTTGGEQYF
-,TRBV4-2,15,-,TRBJ2-7,TGTGCCAGCAGCCAAGATGGACCAGGGCCCTACGAGCAGTACTTC,CASSQDGPGPYEQYF
many,TRBV28,16,-,TRBJ1-2,TGTGCCAGCAGTTCCTTAAAGGGCGGTAGGGCGTATGGCTACACCTTC,CASSSLKGGRAYGYTF
many,TRBV6-5,16,-,TRBJ1-3,TGTGCCAGCAGGGGCAGGGAAAGGCCCTCTGGAAACACCATATATTTT,CASRGRERPSGNTIYF
medium-sized,TRBV7-2,16,-,TRBJ2-3,TGTGCCAGCAGCTTATCCGTCTCGCGGAGGGGGGATACGCAGTATTTT,CASSLSVSRRGDTQYF
medium-sized,TRBV6-2/TRBV6-3,15,TRBD2,TRBJ2-7,TGTGCCAGCAGTTACCCCCTGGGACTAGTGTACGAGCAGTACTTC,CASSYPLGLVYEQYF